This T cell receptor beta chain was recorded in a study of T cell responses to AZD1222 COVID-19 vaccine. Comment on this clone: The antigen is unknown.

Study conclusions and caveats: Close to half of all spike-specific TCRs reportedly target regions of the variants that are unmutated. Spike-specific TCRs gained breadth and depth after people received two AZD1222 doses. Females made up more of the donors, who were largely white British, and clonal diversity may have come out too low. Researchers report vaccine-associated CD4 TCRs spanning spike, with dominance at 160-218 and 743-854.

Clones were sequenced by immunoSEQ multiplex PCR, and TCRdb holds only the in-frame ones, with some missing. The sample carries under 85,000 clones, 88% recorded once. The germline V gene has CDR1 SEHNR and CDR2 FQNEAQ (reference sequence). V was clipped by 10 bases and J by 4 bases; unmatched bases: 9. There are 15 residues in the CDR3. Sample: peripheral blood, taken on day 0 of MenACWY control vaccination. This receptor was identified in an adult in good health. The V and J genes are TRBV7-9 and TRBJ1-4; 10 nucleotides agree with TRBD1. The CDR3 loop is CATTSRTGGNEKLFF. The CDR3 DNA follows: TGTGCCACCACCTCCCGGACAGGGGGTAATGAAAAACTGTTTTTT.